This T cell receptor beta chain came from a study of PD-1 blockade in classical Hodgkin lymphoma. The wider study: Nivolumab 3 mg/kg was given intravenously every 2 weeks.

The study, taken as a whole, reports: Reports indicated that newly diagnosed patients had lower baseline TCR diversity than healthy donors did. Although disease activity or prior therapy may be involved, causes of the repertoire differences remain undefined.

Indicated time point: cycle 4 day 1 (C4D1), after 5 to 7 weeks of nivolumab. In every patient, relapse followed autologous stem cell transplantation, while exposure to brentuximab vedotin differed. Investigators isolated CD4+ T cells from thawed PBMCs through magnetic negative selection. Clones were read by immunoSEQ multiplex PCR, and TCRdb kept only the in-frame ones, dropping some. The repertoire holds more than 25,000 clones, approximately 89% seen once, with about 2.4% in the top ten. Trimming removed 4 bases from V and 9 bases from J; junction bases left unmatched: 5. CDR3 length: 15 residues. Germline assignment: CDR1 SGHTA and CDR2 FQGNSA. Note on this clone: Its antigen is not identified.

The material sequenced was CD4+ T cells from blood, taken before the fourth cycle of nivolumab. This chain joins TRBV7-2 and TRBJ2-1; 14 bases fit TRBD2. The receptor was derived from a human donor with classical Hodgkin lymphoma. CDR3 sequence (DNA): TGTGCCAGCAGCTCCGAGGGACTAGCGGGAGTTGAGCAGTTCTTC. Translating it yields CASSSEGLAGVEQFF.